The sequence of this T cell receptor (beta chain) was determined in a study of neurological immune-mediated disorders. V shed 3 bases and J shed 3 bases, with 14 bases lying between them. CDR1 MNHNS and CDR2 SASEGT come from the germline V gene. The CDR3 sequence is 15 residues long. In this sample, this clonotype turned up many times. TCRdb used MiXCR to reprocess the 5' RACE reads, holding one entry per CDR3 protein. The sample shows tens of thousands of distinct CDR3 sequences, approximately 6.2% of them seen only once. The sequenced material came from CD4+ T cells from blood. The chain employs TRBV6-1 and TRBJ1-1; TRBD1 is a possible D gene (5 bases). The clonotype was recovered from a woman aged 18-35 years with multiple sclerosis. CDR3 region: CASSDSSGGDTEAFF. The CDR3 nucleotides are TGTGCCAGCAGTGACTCTTCGGGGGGGGACACTGAAGCTTTCTTT.